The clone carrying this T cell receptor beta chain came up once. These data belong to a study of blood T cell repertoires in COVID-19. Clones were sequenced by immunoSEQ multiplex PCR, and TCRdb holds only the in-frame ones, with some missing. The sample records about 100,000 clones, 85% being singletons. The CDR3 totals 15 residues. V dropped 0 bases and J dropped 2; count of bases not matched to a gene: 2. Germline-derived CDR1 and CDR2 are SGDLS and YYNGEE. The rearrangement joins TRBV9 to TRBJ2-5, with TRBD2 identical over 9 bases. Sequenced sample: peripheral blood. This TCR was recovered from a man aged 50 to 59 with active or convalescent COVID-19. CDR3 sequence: CASSVVSGSQETQYF. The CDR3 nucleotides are TGTGCCAGCAGCGTAGTTAGCGGGAGTCAAGAGACCCAGTACTTC.